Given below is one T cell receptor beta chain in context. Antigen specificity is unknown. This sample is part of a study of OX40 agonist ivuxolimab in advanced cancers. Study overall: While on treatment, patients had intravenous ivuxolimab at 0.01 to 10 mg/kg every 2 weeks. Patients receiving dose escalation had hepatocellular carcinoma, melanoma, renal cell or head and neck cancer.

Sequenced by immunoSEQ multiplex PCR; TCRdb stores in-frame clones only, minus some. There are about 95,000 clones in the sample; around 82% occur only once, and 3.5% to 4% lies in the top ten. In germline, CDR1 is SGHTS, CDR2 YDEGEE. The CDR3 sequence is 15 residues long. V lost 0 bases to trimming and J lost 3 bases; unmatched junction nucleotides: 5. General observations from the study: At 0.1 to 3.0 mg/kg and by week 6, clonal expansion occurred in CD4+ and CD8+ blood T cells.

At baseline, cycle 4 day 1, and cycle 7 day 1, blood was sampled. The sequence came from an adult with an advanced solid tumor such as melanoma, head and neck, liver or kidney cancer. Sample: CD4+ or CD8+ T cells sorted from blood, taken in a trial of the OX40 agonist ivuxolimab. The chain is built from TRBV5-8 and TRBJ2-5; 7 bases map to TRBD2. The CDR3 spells CASSLAGGREETQYF. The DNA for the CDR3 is TGTGCCAGCAGCTTGGCCGGGGGGAGAGAAGAGACCCAGTACTTC.